Listed here are 5 T cell receptor beta chains from one sample, sequenced in a study of vaccination effects on CD4 cells after COVID-19. Sequencing was preceded by expansion of antigen-specific CD4+ T cells with viral peptide pools in the ViraFEST assay. Upon completion of roughly ten days in culture, CD4+ T cells were isolated. Previously uninfected by SARS-CoV-2, the vaccine recipients also showed negative nucleocapsid antibodies. TCRdb keeps only in-frame clones here, not all; method: immunoSEQ multiplex PCR. The repertoire includes around 25,000 clones, 55% to 75% of them detected once, and roughly 10% sits in the top ten. Their specific antigens are unknown. Material: CD4+ T cells from PBMCs cultured with SARS-CoV-2 spike peptides, obtained before COVID-19 vaccination. The receptors were sampled from a human donor who received a COVID-19 vaccine.

V usage is TRBV25-1 and J usage is TRBJ2-2; maybe TRBD1 (7 bases). Trimming pared 9 bases from V and 3 bases from J, leaving 14 bases between. CDR3 length: 14 amino acids. The germline V gene has CDR1 MGHDK and CDR2 SYGVNS. As DNA, the CDR3 is TGTGCCAGTCGCAGGGGGGACTACACCGGGGAGCTGTTTTTT. Amino acid sequence: CASRRGDYTGELFF.

The rearrangement joins TRBV4-1 to TRBJ1-5; possibly TRBD1 for D (5 bases). This CDR3 spans 15 amino acids. Trimming cost V 0 bases and J 7 bases, with 13 bases left between them. Germline V CDR1 and CDR2: MGHRA, YSYEKL. CDR3 sequence (DNA): TGCGCCAGCAGCCAAGATAAAGGGACCCAACAGCCCCAGCATTTT. Translated, it gives CASSQDKGTQQPQHF.

The gene calls are TRBV27 and TRBJ2-7; D is unclear. This CDR3 contains 16 residues. Trimming stripped 1 base from V and 2 bases from J, with 15 bases between. The V gene's germline CDR1 is MNHEY and CDR2 SMNVEV (reference sequence). CDR3 DNA sequence: TGTGCCAGCAGTTTATACCGTCAGGCGGCCCCCTACGAGCAGTACTTC. Its protein is CASSLYRQAAPYEQYF.

This clone showed up just once. This chain joins TRBV5-4 and TRBJ1-4; possible D gene TRBD1, 5 bases. Germline values: CDR1 SGHNT, CDR2 YYREEE (reference sequence). The CDR3 extends over 14 amino acids. Trimming removed 4 bases at V and 6 bases at J, with 13 bases between. The CDR3 nucleotides are TGTGCCAGCAGCCCTGGGAGGGGTTATGAAAAACTGTTTTTT. It is translated as CASSPGRGYEKLFF.

The rearrangement links TRBV6-5 to TRBJ1-2; TRBD1 matches 10 bases. This CDR3 comprises 14 residues. The germline gives CDR1 MNHEY, CDR2 SVGAGI. With 6 bases clipped from V and 2 bases from J, the junction kept 3 bases outside the gene matches. CDR3 residues: CASRQTGGNYGYTF. The CDR3, as DNA: TGTGCCAGCAGGCAGACAGGGGGCAACTATGGCTACACCTTC.